Following are 25 T cell receptor beta chains from one sample sequenced in a study of control samples from healthy donors and cancer patients. TCRdb's copy holds only in-frame clones and misses some; the assay was immunoSEQ multiplex PCR. The repertoire holds roughly 100,000 clones, more than 85% seen once, with 15% to 20% in the top ten. Sequencing was carried out using PBMCs. These receptors all stem from a man aged 55 to 69 with lung cancer.

This clone has just a few counts. The chain links TRBV9 to TRBJ1-2; possible D gene TRBD1, 5 bases. CDR1 is SGDLS, CDR2 YYNGEE, per germline. The CDR3 spans 12 residues. V was pared by 4 bases and J by 8 bases, with 12 bases between. The CDR3 region is CASSRDPRGYTF. The CDR3 bases are TGTGCCAGCAGCCGGGACCCAAGAGGCTACACCTTC.

CDR3: CASSLAKAGNTEAFF. In DNA, the CDR3 is TGCGCCAGCAGCTTGGCCAAAGCGGGGAACACTGAAGCTTTCTTT. The V gene is TRBV5-1, the J gene TRBJ1-1; D is uncertain. Trimming shortened V by 0 bases and J by 1 base, and 10 bases separated the two germline ends. This CDR3 region has 15 residues. Per the germline V gene, CDR1 is SGHRS and CDR2 is YFSETQ.

The V gene is TRBV3-1 (or the pseudogene TRBV3-2), the J gene TRBJ2-7, with 8 bases that match TRBD1. CDR3 length: 14 amino acids. Germline CDR1 and CDR2: LGHDT and YNNKEL (reference sequence). Germline trimming cut 4 bases from V and 1 base from J; bases unmatched to any gene: 3. Here the CDR3 DNA reads TGTGCCAGCAGCCTCCGGGACAGGTCCTACGAGCAGTACTTC. Protein sequence: CASSLRDRSYEQYF.

The chain has TRBV14 and TRBJ2-7; D not resolved. Trimming pared 2 bases from V and 0 bases from J, leaving 11 bases between. Per germline, CDR1 SGHDN and CDR2 FVKESK. This CDR3 has 15 residues. CDR3 sequence: CASSQWVASSYEQYF. CDR3 in DNA: TGTGCCAGCAGCCAATGGGTTGCGAGCTCCTACGAGCAGTACTTC.

This chain joins TRBV7-9 and TRBJ1-6; no clear D. The germline V gene encodes CDR1 SEHNR and CDR2 FQNEAQ (reference sequence). This CDR3 has 16 amino acids. V dropped 2 bases and J dropped 8 bases, with 16 bases sitting between them. CDR3 loop: CASSLIEADPDSPLHF. The CDR3 region has the DNA TGTGCCAGCAGCTTAATAGAGGCGGACCCGGATTCACCCCTCCACTTT.

The gene calls are TRBV6-5 and TRBJ1-1; perhaps TRBD1 as D (5 bases). The V and J ends lost 0 bases and 5 bases respectively, with 10 bases between them. The CDR3 length is 14 residues. Germline values: CDR1 MNHEY, CDR2 SVGAGI. The CDR3 loop reads CASSYSPGKTEAFF. The CDR3 DNA reads TGTGCCAGCAGTTACTCGCCAGGGAAGACTGAAGCTTTCTTT.

This chain links TRBV30 with TRBJ2-3, with 9 bases lining up with TRBD2. The CDR3 runs to 14 residues. The germline gives CDR1 GTSNPN, CDR2 SVGIG (reference sequence). After removal of 4 bases from V and 10 bases from J, the junction contained 12 bases not matched to a gene. For the CDR3, the DNA is TGTGCCTGGACAGGCCCGCGGGGGGGCAGCCCGCAGTATTTT. Residues: CAWTGPRGGSPQYF.

The rearrangement links TRBV20-1 to TRBJ2-7; no clear D gene. V gave up 3 bases and J gave up 3 bases, with 6 bases separating them. The CDR3 covers 11 residues. Germline CDR1 DFQATT, CDR2 SNEGSKA (reference sequence). The CDR3 here is CSASKGYEQYF. CDR3 nucleotide sequence: TGCAGTGCTAGTAAGGGCTACGAGCAGTACTTC.

The chain couples TRBV11-2 to TRBJ1-1, with D possibly being TRBD1 (5 bases). The ends were cut back, 5 bases at V and 1 base at J, with 11 bases in the middle. The CDR3 has 14 residues. Per germline, CDR1 SGHAT and CDR2 FQNNGV. CDR3 DNA sequence: TGTGCCAGCAGCATACTCCAGGGGAACACTGAAGCTTTCTTT. It specifies CASSILQGNTEAFF.

The chain has TRBV25-1 and TRBJ1-1; no firm D call. The CDR3 sequence is 14 residues long. The germline V and J ends were trimmed by 7 bases and 0 bases, with 12 bases remaining between them. Germline assignment: CDR1 MGHDK and CDR2 SYGVNS. The CDR3 nucleotides are TGTGCCAGCACCTCTAGCCAGATGAACACTGAAGCTTTCTTT. The encoded protein is CASTSSQMNTEAFF.

V usage is TRBV4-2 and J usage is TRBJ1-1, with D possibly TRBD1 on 5 matching bases. The CDR3 is 15 amino acids. The germline V gene encodes CDR1 LGHNA and CDR2 YNFKEQ. V was trimmed by 1 base and J by 4 bases, leaving 13 bases between them. The CDR3 coding sequence is TGTGCCAGCAGCCAAGGGGTGGGACCGGGCACTGAAGCTTTCTTT. It translates to CASSQGVGPGTEAFF.

This chain uses TRBV18 with TRBJ2-1; perhaps TRBD2 as D (6 bases). The CDR3 is 12 residues long. Germline CDR1 is KGHSH and CDR2 is LQKENI. V gave up 0 bases and J gave up 9 bases, with 6 bases separating them. The chain's CDR3 is CASSPPGGEQFF. CDR3 nucleotide sequence: TGTGCCAGCTCACCACCCGGGGGTGAGCAGTTCTTC.

The chain uses TRBV10-2 and TRBJ2-3, with 16 bases that match TRBD2. The CDR3 extends over 17 amino acids. Trimming removed 2 bases from V and 11 bases from J; junction bases left unmatched: 10. The V gene's germline CDR1 is WSHSY and CDR2 SAAADI. DNA of the CDR3: TGCGCCAGCAGTGAGCCCGGGACTAGCGGGGGGGCTGCCAGGCAGTATTTT. Its translation is CASSEPGTSGGAARQYF.

The chain combines TRBV7-8 with TRBJ1-6; D uncertain. Germline CDR1 SGHVS, CDR2 FQNEAQ. The CDR3 sequence is 18 residues long. V was trimmed by 2 bases and J by 0 bases, leaving 14 bases between them. This CDR3 reads CASSLKFGSSSYNSPLHF. The CDR3 DNA follows: TGTGCCAGCAGCTTAAAGTTCGGCTCAAGCTCCTATAATTCACCCCTCCACTTT.

The J gene is TRBJ2-7, the V gene TRBV6-4; D unresolved. Trimming shortened V by 0 bases and J by 4 bases, and 1 base separated the two germline ends. The germline V gene has CDR1 MRHNA and CDR2 SNTAGT. CDR3 length: 11 amino acids. The CDR3 DNA is TGTGCCAGCAGTGACTCGTACGAGCAGTACGTC. Translated, it gives CASSDSYEQYV.

The J gene is TRBJ1-1, the V gene TRBV5-1; TRBD1 matches 9 bases. Germline loops: CDR1 SGHRS, CDR2 YFSETQ. Trimming cost V 4 bases and J 4 bases; bases outside gene matches: 17. The CDR3 extends over 18 amino acids. CDR3 protein: CASSQTGQGAGLTTEAFF. CDR3 coding DNA: TGCGCCAGCAGCCAGACGGGACAGGGCGCGGGTCTGACCACTGAAGCTTTCTTT.

This clone was counted once. The genes are TRBV5-1 and TRBJ1-4, with 8 nucleotides matching TRBD1. The CDR3 extends over 16 amino acids. V shed 3 bases and J 8 bases; nucleotides not matched to a gene: 12. The germline gives CDR1 SGHRS, CDR2 YFSETQ. The CDR3 DNA sequence: TGCGCCAGCAGCTCCTCTCCAGGGGGCCCAAGGGAAAAACTGTTTTTT. Protein: CASSSSPGGPREKLFF.

This clone has only one observation. The chain has TRBV5-6 and TRBJ1-6, with TRBD1 as a possible D gene (5 bases). Trimming cost V 1 base and J 6 bases, with 11 bases left between them. The CDR3 consists of 15 residues. Looked up from germline, CDR1 is SGHDT and CDR2 is YYEEEE. The CDR3 spells CASSLLSGINSPLHF. CDR3 in DNA: TGTGCCAGCAGCTTGTTGTCAGGGATTAATTCACCCCTCCACTTT.

J is TRBJ1-1 and V is TRBV10-3, with D perhaps matching TRBD1 (5 bases). Germline V gene sequence: CDR1 ENHRY, CDR2 SYGVKD. The ends were cut back, 6 bases at V and 0 bases at J, with 14 bases in the middle. CDR3 size: 15 residues. As DNA, the CDR3 is TGTGCCATCAGGGTAGGGGCCATGTTGAACACTGAAGCTTTCTTT. It translates to CAIRVGAMLNTEAFF.

The J gene is TRBJ1-5, the V gene TRBV27; TRBD1 is a possible D gene (5 bases). V was pared by 6 bases and J by 7 bases, with 13 bases between. Germline loops: CDR1 MNHEY, CDR2 SMNVEV (reference sequence). The length of the CDR3 is 13 residues. The CDR3 sequence is CASSPRADQPQHF. Written as DNA, the CDR3 is TGTGCCAGCAGCCCCAGGGCCGACCAGCCCCAGCATTTT.

For this clone: The sample has other DNA sequences that encode this CDR3 too. V is TRBV12-3 or TRBV12-4 and J is TRBJ1-1; D gene unclear. V lost 1 base to trimming and J lost 1 base, with 4 bases between them. The CDR3 is made up of 13 amino acids. CDR3 in DNA: TGTGCCAGCAGTTTAGGGCAGAACACTGAAGCTTTCTTT. It yields the protein CASSLGQNTEAFF.

V usage is TRBV7-8 and J usage is TRBJ2-5, with TRBD2 as a possible D gene (7 bases). Per the germline V gene, CDR1 is SGHVS and CDR2 is FQNEAQ. V was clipped by 5 bases and J by 3 bases, with 19 bases between them. The CDR3 has 16 amino acids. The CDR3 region is CASSPRVGGPKETQYF. CDR3 nucleotide sequence: TGTGCCAGCAGCCCTAGGGTGGGGGGGCCTAAAGAGACCCAGTACTTC.

The chain is built from TRBV18 and TRBJ2-1; possible D gene TRBD2, 6 bases. The CDR3 spans 15 residues. Germline assignment: CDR1 KGHSH and CDR2 LQKENI. With 3 bases removed from V and 0 bases from J, the gap between germline ends came to 9 bases. The CDR3 spells CASSPRGYSYNEQFF. CDR3 in DNA: TGTGCCAGCTCACCGCGGGGCTACTCCTACAATGAGCAGTTCTTC.

Here the CDR3 reads CASSPRLQVLGTGELFF. DNA of the CDR3: TGTGCCAGCTCACCAAGGTTGCAGGTCCTCGGCACCGGGGAGCTGTTTTTT. V and J are TRBV18 and TRBJ2-2; D gene uncertain. Trimming shortened V by 2 bases and J by 4 bases, and 17 bases separated the two germline ends. CDR3 length: 17 residues. Per the germline V gene, CDR1 is KGHSH and CDR2 is LQKENI. Combining the CDR3 with reference TRBV18 and TRBJ2-2 gives the whole variable domain NAGVMQNPRHLVRRRGQEARLRCSPMKGHSHVYWYRQLPEEGLKFMVYLQKENIIDESGMPKERFSAEFPKEGPSILRIQQVVRGDSAAYFCASSPRLQVLGTGELFFGEGSRLTVL.

CDR3 region: CATSDFGTDTQYF. CDR3 in DNA: TGTGCCACCAGTGATTTCGGCACAGATACGCAGTATTTT. This chain connects TRBV24-1 to TRBJ2-3; no definite D call. Germline V gene data show CDR1 as KGHDR and CDR2 as SFDVKD. The CDR3 is 13 amino acids. V was clipped by 1 base and J by 1 base, with 2 bases between them.